This section outlines one TCR beta chain sequence together with its context. It lacks a known antigen. The input lacks base qualities; no much larger clone sits a single base away. CDR1 and CDR2, looked up from the germline V gene (reference sequence), are DFQATT and SNEGSKA. V drops 0 bases and J drops 2 bases, leaving 17 bases in between. From the cysteine up to the phenylalanine, the CDR3 has a length of 17 residues. Kept here is only the CDR3 DNA, which spans 51 bases and is read in frame from base 1. This record belongs to a study of CD8 T cells in Susac syndrome (dated by TCRdb to the late 2010s). Some background on the complete study: Among the Susac syndrome patients who were sequenced, clinically active disease was present in about six and clinical remission was observed in roughly 8. At blood withdrawal, Susac syndrome patients were therapy-naive, treated with corticosteroids (with IVIg additionally given to some), or treated with IVIg alone. Repertoire sequencing was used to test whether CD8+ T cell activation and differentiation in Susac syndrome was antigen driven. What the work shows at the level of the full study, not this receptor alone: The number of individuals in the TCR sequencing and HLA analysis was acknowledged as relatively small. No clonal expansion was detected in the CD4+ T cell repertoire of Susac syndrome patients.

High-throughput TCR beta sequencing profiled peripheral blood CD8+ and CD4+ T cells from healthy donors, Susac syndrome patients and multiple sclerosis patients. Susac syndrome patients met recently defined diagnostic criteria for definite or probable disease. Bulk CD8+ and CD4+ T cells were purified by magnetic negative isolation, while CD8+ TEMRA cells were enriched using FACS. Blood was drawn into EDTA tubes, processed within 24 hours, and PBMCs were isolated by density gradient centrifugation. PBMCs intended for TCR sequencing were cryopreserved in liquid nitrogen and were subsequently thawed in a 37 degrees C water bath. The sorted or isolated CD4+, CD8+ and CD8+ TEMRA cells reached a purity of at least 90%. RNA was extracted using the RNeasy kit, and about 0.5 to 1 ug of the RNA was reverse transcribed with random hexamers. The immunoSEQ multiplex PCR assay, which covers 54 Vbeta and 13 Jbeta segments, was used to amplify TCR beta CDR3 regions. PCR amplification bias was corrected by using a synthetic template baseline for primer optimization and computational correction. On the authors' methods: Reads were annotated to V, D and J genes according to IMGT and were analyzed with immunoSEQ Analyzer, with only productive sequences retained. To calculate clonality, Shannon entropy was normalized by log2 of the number of productive unique sequences and then subtracted from one. Public and private clones were assessed among the 100 most prevalent clones of each patient and control. A clone was defined as Susac-specific if it was absent from the healthy and MS cohorts, from more than 850 published viral clones and from other ImmuneACCESS disease sequences. The public reads were quality trimmed at Q25 with fastp and then assembled into clones with MiXCR by TCRdb, keeping productive beta chains. Merged by CDR3 protein, the rows form single entries marked with the most common genes and DNA. The V and J calls and clone size are TCRdb's, not the authors'. Across this sample there are 170,000 or so distinct CDR3 sequences, with around 96% seen only once. Around 0.13% of the sample lies in the top ten.

The source material was CD4+ T cells from PBMCs. The sequence was obtained from a human donor with Susac syndrome. The rearrangement joined TRBV20-1 to TRBJ1-5; 5 matching bases give a weak D call of TRBD1. The CDR3 sequence is CSARDAGGSGGNQPQHF. The nucleotides read TGCAGTGCTAGAGATGCTGGGGGATCTGGGGGCAATCAGCCCCAGCATTTT.